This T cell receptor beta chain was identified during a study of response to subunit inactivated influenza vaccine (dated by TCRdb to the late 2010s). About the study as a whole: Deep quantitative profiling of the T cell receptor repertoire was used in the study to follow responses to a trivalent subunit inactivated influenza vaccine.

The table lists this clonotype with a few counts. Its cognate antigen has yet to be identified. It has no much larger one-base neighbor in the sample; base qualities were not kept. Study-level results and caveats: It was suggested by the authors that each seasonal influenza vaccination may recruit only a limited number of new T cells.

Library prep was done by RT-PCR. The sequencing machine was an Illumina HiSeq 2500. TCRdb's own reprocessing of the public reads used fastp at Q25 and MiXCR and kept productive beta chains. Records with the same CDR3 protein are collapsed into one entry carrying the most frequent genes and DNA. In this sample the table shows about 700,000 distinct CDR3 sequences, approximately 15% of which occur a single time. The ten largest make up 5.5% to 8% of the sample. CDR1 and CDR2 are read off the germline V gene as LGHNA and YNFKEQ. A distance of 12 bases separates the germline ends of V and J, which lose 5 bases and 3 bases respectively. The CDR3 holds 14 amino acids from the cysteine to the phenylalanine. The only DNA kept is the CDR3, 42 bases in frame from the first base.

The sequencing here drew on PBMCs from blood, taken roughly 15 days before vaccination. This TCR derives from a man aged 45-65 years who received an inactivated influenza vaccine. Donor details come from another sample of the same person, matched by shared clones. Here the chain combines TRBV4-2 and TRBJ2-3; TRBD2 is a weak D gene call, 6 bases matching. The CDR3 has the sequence CASSLGRETDTQYF. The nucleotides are TGTGCCAGCAGCTTAGGGCGGGAAACAGATACGCAGTATTTT.